This T cell receptor (beta chain) was recovered during a study of shared clonotypes between healthy human individuals. The CDR3 totals 16 residues. The germline gives CDR1 SGHNT, CDR2 YYREEE (reference sequence). Between the trimmed V and J ends, which lost 4 bases and 2 bases, there was a span of 17 bases. The sequencing of unsorted PBMC DNA took place on ten immunoSEQ deep assay plates. The repertoire was sequenced with immunoSEQ multiplex PCR; TCRdb's copy has only in-frame clones and lacks some. The sample carries approximately 470,000 clones, 81% recorded once. This clone has more than one count but fewer than ten.

The sample comprised PBMCs. The TCR was taken from a woman aged 40 to 55 in good health. Some clones in this sample may be carry-over from other donors' samples. The chain combines TRBV5-4 with TRBJ2-3, with a possible D match to TRBD1 (6 bases). CDR3 in amino acids: CASSPPFGGPTDTQYF. Written as DNA, the CDR3 is TGTGCCAGCAGCCCCCCTTTTGGGGGCCCCACAGATACGCAGTATTTT.